This TCR beta chain was identified in a study of OX40 agonist ivuxolimab in advanced cancers. The wider study: People who had prior anti-PD-1, anti-PD-L1 or anti-CTLA-4 therapy could take part, and 40% had some.

The method was immunoSEQ multiplex PCR; TCRdb's version includes in-frame clones alone and lacks a portion of them. The sample carries roughly 71,000 clones, more than 70% recorded once. Overall study results and limits: The investigators did not determine what antigen specificity the expanded peripheral T cells had.

With respect to this clone: Its antigen is not known. Additional DNA sequences in this sample encode the identical CDR3.

Germline V gene lookup returns CDR1 SQVTM and CDR2 ANQGSEA. CDR3 length equals 16 residues. V was pared by 4 bases and J by 0 bases, with 8 bases of the junction left unmatched. This material consisted of CD4+ or CD8+ T cells sorted from blood, taken in a trial of the OX40 agonist ivuxolimab. The rearrangement links TRBV29-1 to TRBJ2-1; 8 bases line up with TRBD2. The receptor comes from an adult with an advanced solid tumor such as melanoma, head and neck, liver or kidney cancer. The DNA for the CDR3 is TGCAGCGTTGGGGGCGGGGGGACGAGCTCCTACAATGAGCAGTTCTTC. Translated: CSVGGGGTSSYNEQFF.